The clone carrying this TCR beta chain has a count of ten or more. Its antigen is not identified. The source of the sample is a study of early T cells in non-severe SARS-CoV-2 infection. Looking at the study overall: Sequenced material consisted of bulk RNA (from unsorted whole blood), and chains were unpaired. The study, taken as a whole, reports: A preference for anti-spike CD8 responses marked VDJdb matching, which missed private and CD4 specificities.

Each single cDNA molecule received a unique molecular identifier. One entry per CDR3 protein, called by TCRdb with MiXCR from the 5' RACE reads. The data show 60,000 to 75,000 distinct CDR3 sequences, with 9.5% to 12% seen just once and 5.7% held by the top ten. The CDR3 extends over 13 amino acids. CDR1 is KGHSH, CDR2 LQKENI, per germline. Trimming removed 3 bases from V and 1 base from J, with 6 bases in between. The chain combines TRBV18 with TRBJ1-1; D is uncertain. This receptor was obtained from an adult who was a healthcare worker with PCR-confirmed SARS-CoV-2 infection or an uninfected control (not recorded which). The specimen comprised whole blood, sampled at baseline. As DNA, the CDR3 is TGTGCCAGCTCACCTAAAACGAACACTGAAGCTTTCTTT. The encoded protein is CASSPKTNTEAFF.